This T cell receptor beta chain was found in a study of blood T cell repertoires in COVID-19. At the level of the study: Sources were T cells, B-cell-depleted T cells, or PBMCs; the material itself was cDNA or gDNA.

Sequencing was performed with immunoSEQ multiplex PCR; in TCRdb, only in-frame clones are kept and a portion is missing. The sample records more than 150,000 clones, approximately 84% being singletons. CDR1 is SGHRS and CDR2 is YFSETQ in the germline V gene. The CDR3 has 15 amino acids. Trimming cost V 7 bases and J 2 bases; bases outside gene matches: 11. This sequence originates from a man younger than 35 with active or convalescent COVID-19. This chain links TRBV5-1 with TRBJ2-7; 8 bases align to TRBD2. The sequenced sample was peripheral blood. This CDR3 is CASRTSGSSTYEQYF. CDR3 coding DNA: TGCGCCAGCCGCACTAGCGGTTCTAGTACCTACGAGCAGTACTTC.